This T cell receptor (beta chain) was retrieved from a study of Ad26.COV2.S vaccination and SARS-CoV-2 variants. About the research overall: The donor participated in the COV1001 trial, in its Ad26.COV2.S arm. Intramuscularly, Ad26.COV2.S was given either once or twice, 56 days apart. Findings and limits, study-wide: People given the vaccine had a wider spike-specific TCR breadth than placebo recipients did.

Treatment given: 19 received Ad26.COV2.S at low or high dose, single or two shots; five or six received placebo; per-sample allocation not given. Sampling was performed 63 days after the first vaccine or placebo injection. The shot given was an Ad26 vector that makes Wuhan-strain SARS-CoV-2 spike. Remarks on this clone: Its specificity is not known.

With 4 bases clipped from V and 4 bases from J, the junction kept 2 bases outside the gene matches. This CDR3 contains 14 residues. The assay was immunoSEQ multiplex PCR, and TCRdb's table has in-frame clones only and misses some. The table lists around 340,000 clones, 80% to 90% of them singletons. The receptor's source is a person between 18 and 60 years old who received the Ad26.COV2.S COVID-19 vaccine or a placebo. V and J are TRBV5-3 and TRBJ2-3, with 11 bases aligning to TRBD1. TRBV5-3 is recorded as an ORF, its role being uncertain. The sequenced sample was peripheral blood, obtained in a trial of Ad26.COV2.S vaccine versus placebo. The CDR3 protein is CARSEGQGADTQYF. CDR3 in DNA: TGTGCCAGAAGCGAGGGACAGGGGGCAGATACGCAGTATTTT.